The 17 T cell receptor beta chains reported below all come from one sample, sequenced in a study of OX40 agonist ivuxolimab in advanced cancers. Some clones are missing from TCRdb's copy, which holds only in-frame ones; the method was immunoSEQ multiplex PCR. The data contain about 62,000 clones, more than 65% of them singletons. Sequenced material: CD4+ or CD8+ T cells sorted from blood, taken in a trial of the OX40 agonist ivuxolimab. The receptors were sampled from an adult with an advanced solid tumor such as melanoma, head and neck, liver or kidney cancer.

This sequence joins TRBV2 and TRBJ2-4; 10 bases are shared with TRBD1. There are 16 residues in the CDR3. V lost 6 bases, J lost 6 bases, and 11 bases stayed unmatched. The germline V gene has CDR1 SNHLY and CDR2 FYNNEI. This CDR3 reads CASRVTGGVGRNIQYF. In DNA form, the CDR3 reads TGTGCCAGCAGAGTGACAGGGGGCGTCGGCAGAAACATTCAGTACTTC.

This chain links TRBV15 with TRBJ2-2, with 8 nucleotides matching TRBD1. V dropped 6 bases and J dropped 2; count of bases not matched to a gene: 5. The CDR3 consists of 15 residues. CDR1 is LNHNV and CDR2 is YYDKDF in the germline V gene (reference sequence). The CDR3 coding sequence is TGTGCCACCAGTCCAGGGGGCGTAAACACCGGGGAGCTGTTTTTT. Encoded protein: CATSPGGVNTGELFF.

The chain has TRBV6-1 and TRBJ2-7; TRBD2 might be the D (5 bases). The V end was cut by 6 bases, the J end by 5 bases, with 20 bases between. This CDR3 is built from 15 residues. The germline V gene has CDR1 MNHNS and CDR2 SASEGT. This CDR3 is CASRPPTGIGHEQYF. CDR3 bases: TGTGCCAGCAGGCCCCCGACGGGAATCGGCCACGAGCAGTACTTC.

The CDR3 coding sequence is TGTGCCAGCAGTTTGAGCAGATACTATGGCTACACCTTC. It encodes CASSLSRYYGYTF. The chain employs TRBV28 and TRBJ1-2, with D hard to call. V gave up 3 bases and J gave up 3 bases, with 8 bases separating them. The CDR3 runs 13 residues. Germline CDR1 and CDR2: MDHEN and SYDVKM.

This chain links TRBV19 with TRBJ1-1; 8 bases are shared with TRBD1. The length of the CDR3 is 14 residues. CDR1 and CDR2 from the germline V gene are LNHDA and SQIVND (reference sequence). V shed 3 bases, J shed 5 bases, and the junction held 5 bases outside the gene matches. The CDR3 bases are TGTGCCAGTAGTATTACAGGGGGGTTAACTGAAGCTTTCTTT. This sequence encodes CASSITGGLTEAFF.

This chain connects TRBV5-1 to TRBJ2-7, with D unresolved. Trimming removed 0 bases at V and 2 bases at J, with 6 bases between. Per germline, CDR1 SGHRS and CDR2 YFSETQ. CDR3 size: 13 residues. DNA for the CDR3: TGCGCCAGCAGCTTGGAGGGAACCTACGAGCAGTACTTC. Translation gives CASSLEGTYEQYF.

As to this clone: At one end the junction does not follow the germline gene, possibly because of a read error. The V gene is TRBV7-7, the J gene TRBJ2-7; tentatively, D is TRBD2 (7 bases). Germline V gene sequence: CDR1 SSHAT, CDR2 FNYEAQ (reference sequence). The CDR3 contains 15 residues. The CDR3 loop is CASSLGGDSSYEQYF. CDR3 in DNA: TGTGCTAGCAGCTTAGGGGGGGATAGCTCCTACGAGCAGTACTTC. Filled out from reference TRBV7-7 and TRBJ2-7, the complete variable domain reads GAGVSQSPRYKVTKRGQDVTLRCDPISSHATLYWYQQALGQGPEFLTYFNYEAQPDKSGLPSDRFSAERPEGSISTLTIQRTEQRDSAMYRCASSLGGDSSYEQYFGPGTRLTVT.

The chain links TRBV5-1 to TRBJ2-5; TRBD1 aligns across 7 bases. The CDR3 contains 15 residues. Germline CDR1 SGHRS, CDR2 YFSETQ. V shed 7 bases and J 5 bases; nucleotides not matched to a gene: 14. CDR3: CASYGTETPGETQYF. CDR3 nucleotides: TGCGCCAGCTACGGGACAGAAACTCCAGGGGAGACCCAGTACTTC.

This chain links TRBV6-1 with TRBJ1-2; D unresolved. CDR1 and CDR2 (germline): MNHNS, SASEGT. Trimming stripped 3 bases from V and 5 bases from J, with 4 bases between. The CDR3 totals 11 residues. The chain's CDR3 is CASSDRYGYTF. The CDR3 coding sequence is TGTGCCAGCAGTGACAGATATGGCTACACCTTC.

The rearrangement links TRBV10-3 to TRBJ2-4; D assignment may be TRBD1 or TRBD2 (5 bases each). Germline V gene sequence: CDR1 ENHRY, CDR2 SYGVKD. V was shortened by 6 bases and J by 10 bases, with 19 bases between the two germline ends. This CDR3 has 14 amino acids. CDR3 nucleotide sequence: TGTGCCATCAGCCCGACACCTACGAGGGGAATTCAGTACTTC. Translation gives CAISPTPTRGIQYF.

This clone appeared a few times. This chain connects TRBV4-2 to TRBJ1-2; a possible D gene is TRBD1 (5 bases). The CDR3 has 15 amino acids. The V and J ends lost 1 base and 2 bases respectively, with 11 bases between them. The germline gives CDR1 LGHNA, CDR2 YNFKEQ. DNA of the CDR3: TGTGCCAGCAGCCAAGGCAGGGCAGGGAACTATGGCTACACCTTC. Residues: CASSQGRAGNYGYTF.

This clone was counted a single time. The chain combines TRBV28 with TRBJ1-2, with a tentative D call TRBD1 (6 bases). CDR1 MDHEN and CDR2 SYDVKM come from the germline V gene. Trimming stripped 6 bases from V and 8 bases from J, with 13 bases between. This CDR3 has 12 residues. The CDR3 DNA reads TGTGCCAGCAGCCCTGGGGGGCTGGGCTACACCTTC. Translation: CASSPGGLGYTF.

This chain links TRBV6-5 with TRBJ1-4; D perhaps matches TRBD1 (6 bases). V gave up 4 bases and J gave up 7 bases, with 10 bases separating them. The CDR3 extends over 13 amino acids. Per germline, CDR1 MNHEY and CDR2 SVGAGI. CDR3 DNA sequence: TGTGCCAGCAGTTCACAGGGATTTGAAAAACTGTTTTTT. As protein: CASSSQGFEKLFF.

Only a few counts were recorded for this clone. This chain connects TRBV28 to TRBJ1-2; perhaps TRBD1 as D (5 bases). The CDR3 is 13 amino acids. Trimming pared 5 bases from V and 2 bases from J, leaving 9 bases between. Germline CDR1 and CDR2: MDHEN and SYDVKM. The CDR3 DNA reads TGTGCCAGCAGTATTGACAGCAACTATGGCTACACCTTC. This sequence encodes CASSIDSNYGYTF.

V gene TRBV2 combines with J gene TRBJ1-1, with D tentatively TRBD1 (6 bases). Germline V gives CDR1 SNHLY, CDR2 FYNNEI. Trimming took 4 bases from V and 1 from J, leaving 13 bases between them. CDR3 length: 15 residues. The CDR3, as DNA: TGTGCCAGCAGTGGAACCGGGACAACGAACACTGAAGCTTTCTTT. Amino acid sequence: CASSGTGTTNTEAFF.

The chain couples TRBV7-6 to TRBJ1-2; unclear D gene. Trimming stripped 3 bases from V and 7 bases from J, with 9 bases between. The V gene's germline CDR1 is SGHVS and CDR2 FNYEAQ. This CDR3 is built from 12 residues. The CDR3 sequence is CASSFREGGYTF. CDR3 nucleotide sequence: TGTGCCAGCAGCTTCCGGGAAGGTGGCTACACCTTC.

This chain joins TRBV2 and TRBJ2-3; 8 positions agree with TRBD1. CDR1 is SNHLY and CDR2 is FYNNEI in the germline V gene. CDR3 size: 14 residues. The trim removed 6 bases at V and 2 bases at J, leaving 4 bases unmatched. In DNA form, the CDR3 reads TGTGCCAGCAGCAGACAGGGGACCACAGATACGCAGTATTTT. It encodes CASSRQGTTDTQYF.